These T cell receptor beta chains were read from a single sample in a study of cytomegalovirus exposure and HLA in healthy donors. Libraries were prepared by immunoSEQ multiplex PCR; TCRdb keeps only in-frame clonotypes and omits some of them. The sample shows some 140,000 clones, roughly 81% of them seen only once. The source material was PBMCs. Source of these receptors: a woman in her twenties or thirties in good health and CMV-seronegative. Each CDR3 is given with its conserved first and last residue. The D gene is left open where the match is weak. Clone size is stated in some rows and not others, as once, few, many or a class when expanded.

DNA: TGTGCCAGCAGCTTAGTTCCGGGGTTCTCTGGAAACACCATATATTTT
CDR3: CASSLVPGFSGNTIYF
D: NA
J: TRBJ1-3
V: TRBV7-8
size: NA

DNA: TGCAGCGTTGGCAGGTCCACCTACGAGCAGTACTTC
CDR3: CSVGRSTYEQYF
D: NA
J: TRBJ2-7
V: TRBV29-1
size: NA

DNA: TGTGCCTCCCTCGGACAGTCCTACGAGCAGTACTTC
CDR3: CASLGQSYEQYF
D: NA
J: TRBJ2-7
V: TRBV10-3
size: NA

DNA: TGTGCCAGCGGACAGGGAGGGAGCAATCAGCCCCAGCATTTT
CDR3: CASGQGGSNQPQHF
D: TRBD1
J: TRBJ1-5
V: TRBV28
size: NA

DNA: TGTGCCAGTAGTATAGATTCCCAGGCCTGGAAGTTCTTC
CDR3: CASSIDSQAWKFF
D: NA
J: TRBJ2-1
V: TRBV19
size: NA

DNA: TGCGCCAGCAGCTCGACAGGGAACGCGAACACCGGGGAGCTGTTTTTT
CDR3: CASSSTGNANTGELFF
D: TRBD1
J: TRBJ2-2
V: TRBV5-1
size: once

DNA: TGTGCCAGCAGTGAGATGACAAGTTCGAACACTGAAGCTTTCTTT
CDR3: CASSEMTSSNTEAFF
D: NA
J: TRBJ1-1
V: TRBV2
size: NA

DNA: TGTGCCAGTAAGAGGACAGGAAACTTCGGAAATACGCAGTATTTT
CDR3: CASKRTGNFGNTQYF
D: TRBD1
J: TRBJ2-3
V: TRBV19
size: NA

DNA: TGCGCCAGCAGTGAGTATGGGGGCCAAAACAGGGATGAGCAGTTCTTC
CDR3: CASSEYGGQNRDEQFF
D: NA
J: TRBJ2-1
V: TRBV10-1
size: NA

DNA: TGTGCCAGCAGTGTTTGGCAGAACAATGAGCAGTTCTTC
CDR3: CASSVWQNNEQFF
D: NA
J: TRBJ2-1
V: TRBV2
size: NA

DNA: TGTGCCAGCAGCGTACACAGGGACACCTACGAGCAGTACTTC
CDR3: CASSVHRDTYEQYF
D: NA
J: TRBJ2-7
V: TRBV9
size: NA

DNA: TGTGCCAGCCGACAGGGACTCGCTTCACCCCTCCACTTT
CDR3: CASRQGLASPLHF
D: TRBD1
J: TRBJ1-6
V: TRBV6-5
size: NA

DNA: TGCGCCAGCAGCTTAAGCGGGGCGAACACCGGGGAGCTGTTTTTT
CDR3: CASSLSGANTGELFF
D: TRBD2
J: TRBJ2-2
V: TRBV5-1
size: NA

DNA: TGTGCCAGCAGCCCTACTAAGACCTACGAGCAGTACTTC
CDR3: CASSPTKTYEQYF
D: NA
J: TRBJ2-7
V: TRBV6-5
size: NA

DNA: TGTGCCAGCAGTTTTTCCACAGGGATTACTGAAGCTTTCTTT
CDR3: CASSFSTGITEAFF
D: NA
J: TRBJ1-1
V: TRBV27
size: NA

DNA: TGTGCCAGCAGCTCCCCCGGGGGAGGGGCTATTAACTATGGCTACACCTTC
CDR3: CASSSPGGGAINYGYTF
D: NA
J: TRBJ1-2
V: TRBV5-4
size: NA

DNA: TGTGCCAGCAGTTGGGGACTAGCAGGCGAGACCCAGTACTTC
CDR3: CASSWGLAGETQYF
D: TRBD2
J: TRBJ2-5
V: TRBV2
size: few

DNA: TGTGCCAGCAGCCCCCGACGGGGGTCAACTAATGAAAAACTGTTTTTT
CDR3: CASSPRRGSTNEKLFF
D: NA
J: TRBJ1-4
V: TRBV9
size: NA

DNA: TGTGCCAGCAGCCCCACAGGGATCTACGAGCAGTACTTC
CDR3: CASSPTGIYEQYF
D: NA
J: TRBJ2-7
V: TRBV5-5
size: few

DNA: TGTGCCAGCACAGGGTATATCAATGAAAAACTGTTTTTT
CDR3: CASTGYINEKLFF
D: NA
J: TRBJ1-4
V: TRBV2
size: few

DNA: TGTGCCAGCACCGAAGAGGGACTAGTATTCTACAATGAGCAGTTCTTC
CDR3: CASTEEGLVFYNEQFF
D: TRBD2
J: TRBJ2-1
V: TRBV13
size: NA

DNA: TGTGCCAGCAGTGAAGGGCGGGGCAATCAGCCCCAGCATTTT
CDR3: CASSEGRGNQPQHF
D: NA
J: TRBJ1-5
V: TRBV6-1
size: NA

DNA: TGTGCCAGCAGTCAACAGACAGGGTTTTGGGCTTTCTTT
CDR3: CASSQQTGFWAFF
D: TRBD1
J: TRBJ1-1
V: TRBV6-6
size: NA

DNA: TGCGCCAGCAGCTTGTTCGGGGAGGACACTGAAGCTTTCTTT
CDR3: CASSLFGEDTEAFF
D: NA
J: TRBJ1-1
V: TRBV5-1
size: NA

DNA: TGTGCCAGCAGCCAAGAGGCTAGCGGGGCCACGAACACCGGGGAGCTGTTTTTT
CDR3: CASSQEASGATNTGELFF
D: TRBD2
J: TRBJ2-2
V: TRBV4-2
size: NA

DNA: TGTGCCAGTAGCAATCTGGACAGTCTGAACACTGAAGCTTTCTTT
CDR3: CASSNLDSLNTEAFF
D: NA
J: TRBJ1-1
V: TRBV19
size: NA

DNA: TGTGCCAGCAGTGCCCAGGGACTAGGCGCCTACGAGCAGTACTTC
CDR3: CASSAQGLGAYEQYF
D: TRBD2
J: TRBJ2-7
V: TRBV27
size: NA

DNA: TGTGCCAGCAGCCGGGACAGGGCGGGTGGCTACACCTTC
CDR3: CASSRDRAGGYTF
D: TRBD1
J: TRBJ1-2
V: TRBV7-3
size: NA

DNA: TGTGCCAGCAGCTTAGATCGGGGAGGCGTAGGTAACGAGCAGTACTTC
CDR3: CASSLDRGGVGNEQYF
D: NA
J: TRBJ2-7
V: TRBV7-8
size: NA

DNA: TGTGCCAGCAGCTCACAGGCGACTAATGAAAAACTGTTTTTT
CDR3: CASSSQATNEKLFF
D: NA
J: TRBJ1-4
V: TRBV13
size: NA

DNA: TGCAGCGTTGATGGAGGGGGCACAGATACGCAGTATTTT
CDR3: CSVDGGGTDTQYF
D: NA
J: TRBJ2-3
V: TRBV29-1
size: NA

DNA: TGTGCCAGCAGCTTGCAGCGTTCCTACGAGCAGTACTTC
CDR3: CASSLQRSYEQYF
D: NA
J: TRBJ2-7
V: TRBV5-6
size: NA

DNA: TGTGCCAGCAGTGAAGCAGGGGCAGGGAATCGGAATGAGCAGTTCTTC
CDR3: CASSEAGAGNRNEQFF
D: NA
J: TRBJ2-1
V: TRBV6-1
size: NA

DNA: TGTGCCAGTTCCCGAATAGGGGACAGGGCGACGGATGAGCAGTTCTTC
CDR3: CASSRIGDRATDEQFF
D: TRBD1
J: TRBJ2-1
V: TRBV19
size: NA

DNA: TGTGCCAGCAGCTTACCGGGACAGGGGGGTGGCTACACCTTC
CDR3: CASSLPGQGGGYTF
D: TRBD1
J: TRBJ1-2
V: TRBV7-6
size: NA

DNA: TGTGCCAGTAGTAGCCACAGGGGGTCGATATCCTACGAGCAGTACTTC
CDR3: CASSSHRGSISYEQYF
D: TRBD1
J: TRBJ2-7
V: TRBV19
size: NA

DNA: TGTGCCAGCAGCCTTGGGGGCCGAATAAGCACAGATACGCAGTATTTT
CDR3: CASSLGGRISTDTQYF
D: NA
J: TRBJ2-3
V: TRBV27
size: NA

DNA: TGTGCCAGCAGCTTGGCACAGCGGCAGTCCTACGAGCAGTACTTC
CDR3: CASSLAQRQSYEQYF
D: NA
J: TRBJ2-7
V: TRBV5-5
size: NA

DNA: TGTGCCAGCAGCGTTAGTGGGCTCACAGATACGCAGTATTTT
CDR3: CASSVSGLTDTQYF
D: NA
J: TRBJ2-3
V: TRBV9
size: NA

DNA: TGCGCCAGCAGCTCGGGACAGGGGGCACACGGAGGGCCCCAGCATTTT
CDR3: CASSSGQGAHGGPQHF
D: TRBD1
J: TRBJ1-5
V: TRBV4-1
size: once

DNA: TGCAGTGCTACGACAGCCTACGAGCAGTACTTC
CDR3: CSATTAYEQYF
D: NA
J: TRBJ2-7
V: TRBV20-1
size: NA

DNA: TGTGCCAGCTCACCACTGGGAGGGAAAGGCACAGATACGCAGTATTTT
CDR3: CASSPLGGKGTDTQYF
D: TRBD2
J: TRBJ2-3
V: TRBV18
size: NA

DNA: TGTGCCAGCAGCGTACGGGGACAGAATATGAATGAGCAGTTCTTC
CDR3: CASSVRGQNMNEQFF
D: TRBD1
J: TRBJ2-1
V: TRBV7-2
size: NA

DNA: TGTGCCAGCAGGACTATTACAGGGAAATCCTACGAGCAGTACTTC
CDR3: CASRTITGKSYEQYF
D: NA
J: TRBJ2-7
V: TRBV11-2
size: NA

DNA: TGTGCCAGCAGCAAAGCATGGACTAGCGGGGGGGCCGGGGCCGGGGAGCTGTTTTTT
CDR3: CASSKAWTSGGAGAGELFF
D: NA
J: TRBJ2-2
V: TRBV21-1
size: NA

DNA: TGTGCCAGTAGCGGGGGGGCCCGGGAGACCCAGTACTTC
CDR3: CASSGGARETQYF
D: TRBD2
J: TRBJ2-5
V: TRBV19
size: once

DNA: TGTGCCAGCAGCGCGGACTTGCGGGTTAATGAAAAACTGTTTTTT
CDR3: CASSADLRVNEKLFF
D: NA
J: TRBJ1-4
V: TRBV7-9
size: NA

DNA: TGCGCCAGCAGCACGACCGCGGGGAACACTGAAGCTTTCTTT
CDR3: CASSTTAGNTEAFF
D: NA
J: TRBJ1-1
V: TRBV5-1
size: NA

DNA: TGTGCCAGCAGCTTATCGGGCTCTGGAAACACCATATATTTT
CDR3: CASSLSGSGNTIYF
D: NA
J: TRBJ1-3
V: TRBV7-2
size: NA

DNA: TGCGCCAGCAGCGCACAGGGTAATCAGCCCCAGCATTTT
CDR3: CASSAQGNQPQHF
D: NA
J: TRBJ1-5
V: TRBV5-1
size: NA

DNA: TGTGCCAGCAGCGGCTTAACAGGGGCCGGAGGGGCCCAGCATTTT
CDR3: CASSGLTGAGGAQHF
D: TRBD1
J: TRBJ1-5
V: TRBV2
size: NA